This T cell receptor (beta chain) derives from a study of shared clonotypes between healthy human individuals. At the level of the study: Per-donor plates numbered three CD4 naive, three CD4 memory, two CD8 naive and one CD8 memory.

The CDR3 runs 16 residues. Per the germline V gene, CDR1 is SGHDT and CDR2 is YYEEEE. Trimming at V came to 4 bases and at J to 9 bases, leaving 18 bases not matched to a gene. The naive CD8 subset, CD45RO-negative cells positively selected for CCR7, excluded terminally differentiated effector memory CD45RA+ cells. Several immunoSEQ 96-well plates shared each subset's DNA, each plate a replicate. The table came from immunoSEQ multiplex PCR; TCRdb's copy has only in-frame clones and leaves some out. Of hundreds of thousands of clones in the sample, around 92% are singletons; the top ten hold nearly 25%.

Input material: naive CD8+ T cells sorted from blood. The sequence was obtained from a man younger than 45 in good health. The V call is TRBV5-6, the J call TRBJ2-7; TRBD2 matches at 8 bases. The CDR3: CASSPPYGRAPGGQYF. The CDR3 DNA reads TGTGCCAGCAGCCCGCCTTACGGGAGGGCCCCGGGAGGGCAGTACTTC.